These 32 T cell receptor beta chains share one sample of origin, sequenced in a study of T cell repertoires in cytomegalovirus infection. TCRdb ran MiXCR on the reads and lists one entry per CDR3 protein. The sample lists roughly 200,000 distinct CDR3 sequences, about a sixth occurring once. Sequencing used CD8+ T cells from PBMCs. Receptor source: a human donor in good health (CMV status not recorded). Some clones in this sample may be carry-over from other donors' samples.

This sequence joins TRBV20-1 and TRBJ2-1; possibly TRBD1 for D (5 bases). CDR3 length: 11 residues. Germline V CDR1 and CDR2: DFQATT, SNEGSKA (reference sequence). Trimming took 0 bases from V and 9 from J, leaving 6 bases between them. The CDR3 DNA reads as TGCAGTGCTAGAGATGGGGCTGAGCAGTTCTTC. It encodes CSARDGAEQFF.

The chain combines TRBV6-2 or TRBV6-3 with TRBJ2-1; TRBD2 matches at 7 bases. This CDR3 is 14 amino acids long. Germline CDR1 reads MNHEY; CDR2 reads SVGEGT. V shed 5 bases, J shed 8 bases, and the junction held 9 bases outside the gene matches. CDR3 nucleotides: TGTGCCAGCAGTCTTGGGGGGGAGATGGATGAGCAGTTCTTC. Residues: CASSLGGEMDEQFF.

V is TRBV28 and J is TRBJ1-4, with D maybe TRBD1 (5 bases). V was trimmed by 2 bases and J by 3 bases, leaving 19 bases between them. Germline-derived CDR1 and CDR2 are MDHEN and SYDVKM. The CDR3 is 18 residues long. The CDR3 reads CASSLEGQGLGSNEKLFF. The CDR3 region has the DNA TGTGCCAGCAGTTTAGAGGGCCAGGGATTAGGATCTAATGAAAAACTGTTTTTT.

This chain uses TRBV29-1 with TRBJ2-1, with D possibly matching TRBD2 (6 bases). The ends were cut back, 2 bases at V and 0 bases at J, with 14 bases in the middle. Per the germline V gene, CDR1 is SQVTM and CDR2 is ANQGSEA. This CDR3 has 16 residues. The CDR3 reads CSVEPSERASYNEQFF. The CDR3, as DNA: TGCAGCGTTGAACCCTCCGAGCGGGCCTCCTACAATGAGCAGTTCTTC.

The chain uses TRBV7-9 and TRBJ2-5; no reliable D call. Germline loops: CDR1 SEHNR, CDR2 FQNEAQ (reference sequence). Between the trimmed V and J ends, which lost 2 bases and 2 bases, there was a span of 12 bases. This CDR3 is 15 amino acids long. The CDR3 spells CASSLIRLQQETQYF. The CDR3 DNA is TGTGCCAGCAGCTTAATTCGGCTCCAGCAAGAGACCCAGTACTTC.

This sequence joins TRBV10-3 and TRBJ2-3, with a weak D call TRBD1 (6 bases). The germline gives CDR1 ENHRY, CDR2 SYGVKD. This CDR3 region has 14 residues. V shed 6 bases and J shed 2 bases, with 12 bases lying between them. As DNA, the CDR3 is TGTGCCATCAGATCGGGACAACTCACAGATACGCAGTATTTT. Its protein product is CAIRSGQLTDTQYF.

The V call is TRBV6-8, the J call TRBJ2-7, with TRBD1 matching 8 bases. Germline V gene data show CDR1 as MNHGY and CDR2 as SAAAGT. V shed 7 bases, J shed 2 bases, and the junction held 7 bases outside the gene matches. The CDR3 spans 14 residues. In DNA form, the CDR3 reads TGTGCCAGCAAAAAGGGACAGGTGACCTACGAGCAGTACTTC. Its protein is CASKKGQVTYEQYF.

This clonotype showed up just once. The genes are TRBV7-6 and TRBJ1-2; 8 nucleotides agree with TRBD1. This CDR3 spans 18 amino acids. Germline-derived CDR1 and CDR2 are SGHVS and FNYEAQ. The ends lost 1 base at V and 3 bases at J; junction bases unmatched: 13. The CDR3 coding sequence is TGTGCCAGCAGCTTAGAGTCGGGAGAGGACAGGGCGTACTATGGCTACACCTTC. Amino acids: CASSLESGEDRAYYGYTF.

This clonotype has ten or more counts. The chain links TRBV7-6 to TRBJ1-5; 8 nucleotides line up with TRBD1. CDR3 length: 14 residues. The J segment lost 4 bases and the V segment lost 2 bases, leaving 1 base of the junction unmatched. The germline gives CDR1 SGHVS, CDR2 FNYEAQ. The CDR3 region has the DNA TGTGCCAGCAGCTTAAGGACAGGGAATCAGCCCCAGCATTTT. Its translation is CASSLRTGNQPQHF.

This chain links TRBV7-3 with TRBJ1-2; weak D call: TRBD1 (6 bases). Looked up from germline, CDR1 is SGHTA and CDR2 is FQGTGA. The CDR3 extends over 16 amino acids. V lost 3 bases to trimming and J lost 8 bases, with 22 bases between them. The CDR3 coding sequence is TGTGCCAGCAGCTTCACCACCGACAGGACCATCGGCGGCTACACCTTC. This gives the protein CASSFTTDRTIGGYTF.

The V call is TRBV7-8, the J call TRBJ2-3; D remains unclear. V dropped 1 base and J dropped 0 bases, with 5 bases sitting between them. There are 14 residues in the CDR3. Germline V gene sequence: CDR1 SGHVS, CDR2 FQNEAQ. CDR3 protein: CASSLGPSTDTQYF. CDR3 coding DNA: TGTGCCAGCAGCTTAGGACCTAGCACAGATACGCAGTATTTT.

This clonotype has only a few counts. The gene calls are TRBV28 and TRBJ1-1; no firm D call. The CDR3 length is 17 residues. Germline-derived CDR1 and CDR2 are MDHEN and SYDVKM. The V gene lost 2 bases and the J gene lost 6 bases, with 22 bases spanning the gap. The CDR3 spells CASSLRQTLVPVAEAFF. The CDR3 region has the DNA TGTGCCAGCAGTTTACGGCAGACTTTAGTCCCCGTGGCTGAAGCTTTCTTT.

This clonotype was seen more than once but under ten times. This chain uses TRBV7-2 with TRBJ2-3, with 9 bases matching TRBD2. Germline assignment: CDR1 SGHTA and CDR2 FQGNSA. The CDR3 is 19 residues long. J gave up 0 bases and V 0 bases, and 10 bases lay outside the gene matches. As DNA, the CDR3 is TGTGCCAGCAGCTTAGCGCAGTTAGCGGGGGTGTCTAGCACAGATACGCAGTATTTT. This sequence encodes CASSLAQLAGVSSTDTQYF. Full variable domain (outside the CDR3, taken from reference TRBV7-2 and TRBJ2-3): GAGVSQSPSNKVTEKGKDVELRCDPISGHTALYWYRQSLGQGLEFLIYFQGNSAPDKSGLPSDRFSAERTGGSVSTLTIQRTQQEDSAVYLCASSLAQLAGVSSTDTQYFGPGTRLTVL.

This clonotype was detected a few times. The V and J genes are TRBV20-1 and TRBJ2-7, with no clear D. The V end lost 1 base, the J end lost 4 bases, and 8 bases lay between the germline ends. Germline CDR1 and CDR2: DFQATT and SNEGSKA (reference sequence). The CDR3 contains 12 residues. The CDR3 bases are TGCAGTGCTAGAGGACCGATTTACGAGCAGTACTTC. It codes for CSARGPIYEQYF.

This clonotype has just a few counts. The chain recombines TRBV7-8 with TRBJ1-6; D gene uncertain. The ends were cut back, 5 bases at V and 10 bases at J, with 18 bases in the middle. Looked up from germline, CDR1 is SGHVS and CDR2 is FQNEAQ. The CDR3 spans 15 residues. CDR3: CASSPSGQVGSPLHF. The DNA of the CDR3 is TGTGCCAGCAGCCCCTCGGGTCAAGTAGGGTCACCCCTCCACTTT.

CDR3 nucleotides: TGCGCCAGCAGCCGAAATAGCGGGGGGGTAGGCAATGAGCAGTTCTTC. This encodes CASSRNSGGVGNEQFF. The J gene is TRBJ2-1, the V gene TRBV4-3; 11 bases are a match to TRBD2. The trim removed 4 bases at V and 6 bases at J, leaving 8 bases unmatched. The CDR3 has 16 residues. Germline assignment: CDR1 LGHNA and CDR2 YSLEER.

A few counts support this clonotype. This sequence joins TRBV12-3 or TRBV12-4 and TRBJ1-2, with D tentatively TRBD1 (5 bases). Trimming took off 3 bases at V and 6 bases at J, with 14 bases between the two ends. This CDR3 comprises 14 residues. The CDR3 reads CASSFGSGVDGYTF. The DNA for the CDR3 is TGTGCCAGCAGTTTTGGTTCGGGGGTGGATGGCTACACCTTC.

The J gene is TRBJ2-7, the V gene TRBV27; D call uncertain. Germline CDR1 MNHEY, CDR2 SMNVEV (reference sequence). V was trimmed by 8 bases and J by 4 bases, leaving 12 bases between them. The CDR3 extends over 12 amino acids. The CDR3 DNA is TGTGCCAGCGGTCTTTCCGCTTACGAGCAGTACTTC. Protein: CASGLSAYEQYF.

This clonotype was picked up many times. This sequence joins TRBV7-2 and TRBJ2-5; D may be TRBD1 (5 bases). The germline gives CDR1 SGHTA, CDR2 FQGNSA. The CDR3 extends over 15 amino acids. V lost 2 bases and J lost 3, with 13 bases in between. The CDR3: CASSLSYPGKETQYF. The CDR3 DNA reads TGTGCCAGCAGCTTATCTTATCCAGGGAAAGAGACCCAGTACTTC.

This clonotype was detected a few times. The chain couples TRBV7-6 to TRBJ1-6, with D possibly matching TRBD1 (6 bases). The length of the CDR3 is 17 residues. Germline CDR1 is SGHVS and CDR2 is FNYEAQ. Trimming pared 1 base from V and 7 bases from J, leaving 17 bases between. Here the CDR3 reads CASSLEGVRGSNSPLHF. The CDR3 nucleotides are TGTGCCAGCAGCTTAGAGGGGGTCAGGGGATCAAATTCACCCCTCCACTTT.

The rearrangement uses TRBV29-1 and TRBJ2-7; D possibly matches TRBD1 or TRBD2 (5 bases each). The germline V and J ends were trimmed by 4 bases and 2 bases, with 12 bases remaining between them. Per the germline V gene, CDR1 is SQVTM and CDR2 is ANQGSEA. CDR3 length: 13 amino acids. CDR3 in DNA: TGCAGCGTTGGTGGGTGGGACCCCTACGAGCAGTACTTC. It translates to CSVGGWDPYEQYF.

The CDR3 here is CASGRRTDTQYF. The CDR3 region has the DNA TGTGCCAGCGGCCGACGCACAGATACGCAGTATTTT. This chain joins TRBV7-8 and TRBJ2-3, with D unresolved. This CDR3 has 12 residues. Germline CDR1 reads SGHVS; CDR2 reads FQNEAQ. V dropped 8 bases and J dropped 1 base, with 7 bases sitting between them.

In this sample, this clonotype turned up a few times. The genes are TRBV27 and TRBJ1-1; the D gene is possibly TRBD1 (6 bases). Germline V CDR1 and CDR2: MNHEY, SMNVEV (reference sequence). Trimming left V 2 bases short and J 3 bases short, with 10 bases between. The CDR3 length is 14 residues. Written as DNA, the CDR3 is TGTGCCAGCAGTTTACTAGGGGGTGACACTGAAGCTTTCTTT. Its protein is CASSLLGGDTEAFF.

The chain uses TRBV11-2 and TRBJ2-7; TRBD1 matches 9 bases. J lost 6 bases, V lost 4 bases, and 10 bases had no gene match. The CDR3 contains 15 residues. Germline V gene data show CDR1 as SGHAT and CDR2 as FQNNGV. CDR3 loop: CASSSPGQGMGEQYF. CDR3 bases: TGTGCCAGCAGCTCTCCGGGACAGGGAATGGGCGAGCAGTACTTC.

The J gene is TRBJ2-2, the V gene TRBV2; 7 bases fit TRBD1. J was trimmed by 1 base and V by 2 bases; bases with no gene match: 4. From germline, CDR1 is SNHLY and CDR2 FYNNEI. The CDR3 contains 16 residues. The CDR3 sequence: CASSELRDRNTGELFF. DNA of the CDR3: TGTGCCAGCAGTGAATTAAGGGACAGGAACACCGGGGAGCTGTTTTTT. Full variable domain (missing parts from reference TRBV2 and TRBJ2-2): EPEVTQTPSHQVTQMGQEVILRCVPISNHLYFYWYRQILGQKVEFLVSFYNNEISEKSEIFDDQFSVERPDGSNFTLKIRSTKLEDSAMYFCASSELRDRNTGELFFGEGSRLTVL.

There are a few counts of this clonotype. This chain links TRBV30 with TRBJ2-7; the D gene is possibly TRBD2 (5 bases). Deletions cut 0 bases from V and 3 bases from J, with 6 bases between. Germline CDR1 and CDR2: GTSNPN and SVGIG (reference sequence). The CDR3 has 12 residues. Here the CDR3 DNA reads TGTGCCTGGAGTGTCGGGGTCTACGAGCAGTACTTC. Its protein product is CAWSVGVYEQYF.

Concerning this clonotype itself: Relative to the germline gene, one junction end is altered; a read error may explain this. This rearrangement joins TRBV7-6 to TRBJ2-7, with 7 positions matching TRBD1. Germline loops: CDR1 SGHVS, CDR2 FNYEAQ. This CDR3 is built from 14 residues. CDR3 in DNA: TGTGCCAGCAGCGTAGCCCAGGGGGCCTACGAGCAGTACTTC. Amino acid sequence: CASSVAQGAYEQYF.

The V gene is TRBV20-1, the J gene TRBJ1-1; 9 nucleotides align to TRBD1. The CDR3 sequence is 17 residues long. Germline lookup yields CDR1 DFQATT and CDR2 SNEGSKA (reference sequence). V was clipped by 2 bases and J by 4 bases; unmatched bases: 14. The CDR3 reads CSARHPRTGEETTEAFF. In DNA form, the CDR3 reads TGCAGTGCTAGACACCCTCGGACAGGGGAGGAGACCACTGAAGCTTTCTTT.

The V and J genes are TRBV4-1 and TRBJ1-5; D unclear. Germline CDR1 reads MGHRA; CDR2 reads YSYEKL. Trimming left V 2 bases short and J 6 bases short, with 8 bases between. The CDR3 covers 13 residues. CDR3 protein: CASSQLEVQPQHF. CDR3 in DNA: TGCGCCAGCAGCCAACTTGAGGTTCAGCCCCAGCATTTT.

This clonotype was counted many times. V is TRBV7-8 and J is TRBJ1-5; D is unclear. Per germline, CDR1 SGHVS and CDR2 FQNEAQ. V was trimmed by 3 bases and J by 0 bases, leaving 3 bases between them. The CDR3 is made up of 13 amino acids. In DNA, the CDR3 is TGTGCCAGCAGCTTGAGTAGCAATCAGCCCCAGCATTTT. It codes for CASSLSSNQPQHF.

This clonotype was counted only a few times. The rearrangement links TRBV7-2 to TRBJ1-5; tentatively, D is TRBD1 (5 bases). V lost 6 bases and J lost 6, with 12 bases in between. CDR1 and CDR2 from the germline V gene are SGHTA and FQGNSA. The CDR3 is made up of 13 amino acids. The CDR3 protein is CASSPAGAQPQHF. The CDR3 region has the DNA TGTGCCAGCAGTCCCGCCGGGGCTCAGCCCCAGCATTTT.

This clonotype showed up just a few times. The V call is TRBV7-9, the J call TRBJ2-2; D is unclear. Germline V lookup: CDR1 SEHNR, CDR2 FQNEAQ (reference sequence). CDR3 size: 14 residues. V lost 1 base and J 5 bases, leaving 8 bases between the germline ends. Written as DNA, the CDR3 is TGTGCCAGCAGCTTAGTAGGGATTACCGGGGAGCTGTTTTTT. Protein sequence: CASSLVGITGELFF.